Listed here are 28 T cell receptor beta chains from one sample, sequenced in a study of T cells in Graves' hyperthyroidism and ophthalmopathy (dated by TCRdb to between 2018 and 2021). The library was built by means of multiplex PCR. The instrument was an Illumina HiSeq 2000. The TCR beta CDR3 regions were amplified from the RNA transcripts. A first-round RT-PCR of the TCR CDR3 used the HTBI primer set with the Qiagen OneStep RT-PCR kit. Using fastp at Q25 and MiXCR, TCRdb reprocessed the public reads and kept productive beta chains. Rows matching on CDR3 protein sequence are summarized as one entry with the most common DNA and genes. Counted in this sample were 600,000 to 900,000 distinct CDR3 sequences; around 17% of them appeared once. The top ten hold under 9.5% of the sample. The specimen sequenced was blood. The receptors here all came from a man between 18 and 35 years old with Graves' hyperthyroidism.

The chain combines TRBV4-1 with TRBJ2-3; D call uncertain. The CDR3 consists of 12 residues. Germline V gene data show CDR1 as MGHRA and CDR2 as YSYEKL. V lost 9 bases and J lost 0, with 7 bases in between. CDR3 in amino acids: CASKTSTDTQYF. CDR3 sequence (DNA): TGCGCCAGTAAGACCAGCACAGATACGCAGTATTTT.

The CDR3 spells CASSPGGRFTDTQYF. The CDR3 DNA follows: TGTGCCAGCAGCCCGGGGGGTCGATTCACAGATACGCAGTATTTT. The chain uses TRBV28 and TRBJ2-3, with TRBD2 matching over 7 bases. Per the germline V gene, CDR1 is MDHEN and CDR2 is SYDVKM. Trimming took 6 bases from V and 2 from J; bases not matched to a gene: 8. The CDR3 consists of 15 residues.

This clonotype showed up just a few times. The chain combines TRBV6-2 or TRBV6-3 with TRBJ1-5, with D unclear. With 5 bases removed from V and 0 bases from J, the gap between germline ends came to 8 bases. There are 14 residues in the CDR3. Per the germline V gene, CDR1 is MNHEY and CDR2 is SVGEGT. Written as DNA, the CDR3 is TGTGCCAGCAGTCAGTCCAATAGCAATCAGCCCCAGCATTTT. It codes for CASSQSNSNQPQHF.

This clonotype was found a few times. The chain employs TRBV20-1 and TRBJ1-2; the match to TRBD1 covers 8 bases. Per germline, CDR1 DFQATT and CDR2 SNEGSKA (reference sequence). V gave up 3 bases and J gave up 7 bases; unmatched junction bases: 10. This CDR3 is built from 14 residues. The CDR3 nucleotides are TGCAGTGCTAGCCAGGCTAGGACAGGGATTGGCTACACCTTC. This codes for CSASQARTGIGYTF.

This clonotype has ten or more counts. V gene TRBV7-2 combines with J gene TRBJ2-7, with 11 bases matching TRBD2. In germline, CDR1 is SGHTA, CDR2 FQGNSA. The CDR3 loop spans 13 amino acids. Unmatched junction bases numbered 3, after V lost 5 bases and J lost 6 bases. CDR3 in amino acids: CASSHGTSGEQYF. The DNA for the CDR3 is TGTGCCAGCAGCCACGGGACTAGCGGCGAGCAGTACTTC.

The CDR3 loop is CATSGDRGDEKLFF. The CDR3 nucleotides are TGTGCCACCAGCGGTGACAGGGGCGATGAAAAACTGTTTTTT. The rearrangement joins TRBV15 to TRBJ1-4; the match to TRBD1 covers 8 bases. Germline trimming cut 5 bases from V and 6 bases from J; bases unmatched to any gene: 5. CDR1 LNHNV and CDR2 YYDKDF come from the germline V gene (reference sequence). The CDR3 covers 14 residues.

This chain uses TRBV28 with TRBJ1-5; D is unclear. This CDR3 is 13 amino acids long. V was cut by 3 bases and J by 6 bases, with 9 bases left in between. The germline V gene has CDR1 MDHEN and CDR2 SYDVKM. CDR3 in amino acids: CASSFEPVQPQHF. The CDR3 nucleotides are TGTGCCAGCAGTTTTGAGCCTGTTCAGCCCCAGCATTTT.

The table lists this clonotype with many counts. The V call is TRBV28, the J call TRBJ2-7; 7 bases match TRBD1. CDR1 MDHEN and CDR2 SYDVKM come from the germline V gene. CDR3 size: 14 residues. V lost 5 bases, J lost 3 bases, and 7 bases stayed unmatched. The CDR3 DNA is TGTGCCAGCAGTCCCACCGGGACAGTCTACGAGCAGTACTTC. Amino acid sequence: CASSPTGTVYEQYF.

The chain uses TRBV25-1 and TRBJ2-3, with 7 bases matching TRBD1. Germline CDR1 is MGHDK and CDR2 is SYGVNS. The CDR3 is made up of 16 amino acids. V lost 4 bases, J lost 6 bases, and 13 bases stayed unmatched. The chain's CDR3 is CASSGWDRRPGDTQYF. In DNA, the CDR3 is TGTGCCAGCAGTGGATGGGACAGACGGCCGGGCGATACGCAGTATTTT.

The chain recombines TRBV7-2 with TRBJ2-2, with D hard to call. V lost 1 base to trimming and J lost 6 bases, with 12 bases between them. The CDR3 is 15 amino acids. CDR1 SGHTA and CDR2 FQGNSA come from the germline V gene. CDR3 sequence (DNA): TGTGCCAGCAGCTTAGGACTCCTAGGGTCCGGGGAGCTGTTTTTT. It codes for CASSLGLLGSGELFF.

This clonotype was seen many times. The chain recombines TRBV12-3 or TRBV12-4 with TRBJ1-6; D is perhaps TRBD1 (6 bases). This CDR3 is 14 amino acids long. The V and J ends lost 5 bases and 5 bases respectively, with 10 bases between them. For the CDR3, the DNA is TGTGCCAGCAGTATCGGACAGAATAATTCACCCCTCCACTTT. Its translation: CASSIGQNNSPLHF.

The sample holds many counts of this clonotype. This chain's CDR3 is CASKQRATNEKLFF. In DNA, the CDR3 is TGTGCCAGCAAACAGCGTGCAACTAATGAAAAACTGTTTTTT. V is TRBV2 and J is TRBJ1-4; no definite D call. The V gene's germline CDR1 is SNHLY and CDR2 FYNNEI. V shed 7 bases and J shed 0 bases, with 9 bases lying between them. The CDR3 has 14 residues.

The chain has TRBV9 and TRBJ1-6, with a possible D match to TRBD1 (6 bases). V lost 4 bases to trimming and J lost 7 bases, with 12 bases between them. The germline gives CDR1 SGDLS, CDR2 YYNGEE. The CDR3 runs to 14 residues. CDR3 protein: CASSFTGTNSPLHF. CDR3 sequence (DNA): TGTGCCAGCAGCTTTACAGGGACCAATTCACCCCTCCACTTT.

V gene TRBV19 combines with J gene TRBJ2-3; D unclear. V shed 2 bases and J shed 5 bases, with 20 bases lying between them. The germline CDR1 and CDR2 sequences are LNHDA and SQIVND (reference sequence). The CDR3 has 17 residues. The CDR3 sequence: CASSINLMSTYGDTQYF. The CDR3 nucleotides are TGTGCCAGTAGTATAAATTTGATGAGCACATACGGAGATACGCAGTATTTT. The variable domain in full, completed from reference TRBV19 and TRBJ2-3, reads DGGITQSPKYLFRKEGQNVTLSCEQNLNHDAMYWYRQDPGQGLRLIYYSQIVNDFQKGDIAEGYSVSREKKESFPLTVTSAQKNPTAFYLCASSINLMSTYGDTQYFGPGTRLTVL.

As to this clonotype: The germline gene is not matched at one end of the junction; a read error may be the cause. The chain employs TRBV12-3 or TRBV12-4 and TRBJ2-5; 7 positions match TRBD2. This CDR3 is built from 13 residues. This chain's CDR3 is CASSLGRWGGSDF. The CDR3 DNA follows: TGTGCCAGCAGTTTAGGCCGTTGGGGGGGAAGCGACTTC.

This clonotype came up many times. V is TRBV27 and J is TRBJ1-5, with 10 bases fitting TRBD1. This CDR3 spans 15 amino acids. Trimming at V came to 4 bases and at J to 6 bases, leaving 6 bases not matched to a gene. The germline V gene has CDR1 MNHEY and CDR2 SMNVEV (reference sequence). The CDR3 nucleotides read TGTGCCAGCAGTTCCCCTCGACAGGGGGCTCAGCCCCAGCATTTT. It is translated as CASSSPRQGAQPQHF.

This clonotype appeared a few times. The V gene is TRBV7-2, the J gene TRBJ1-5, with D perhaps TRBD1 (6 bases). In germline, CDR1 is SGHTA, CDR2 FQGNSA. CDR3 length: 13 residues. The V end lost 4 bases, the J end lost 7 bases, and 11 bases lay between the germline ends. CDR3 sequence reads: CASSSGASQPQHF. CDR3 in DNA: TGTGCCAGCAGCTCAGGGGCCAGCCAGCCCCAGCATTTT.

This clonotype has ten or more counts. The V and J genes are TRBV7-8 and TRBJ2-7, with D perhaps given as TRBD1 or TRBD2 (6 bases each). The germline CDR1 and CDR2 sequences are SGHVS and FQNEAQ. Trimming pared 5 bases from V and 2 bases from J, leaving 16 bases between. The length of the CDR3 is 15 residues. The CDR3 region has the DNA TGTGCCAGCAGCCCAAGGGGGGTAATTACCTACGAGCAGTACTTC. Protein product: CASSPRGVITYEQYF.

This clonotype was recorded a few times. This CDR3 is CASSTAEREEDEQFF. In DNA form, the CDR3 reads TGTGCCAGCAGCACAGCGGAACGCGAGGAGGATGAGCAGTTCTTC. The genes are TRBV13 and TRBJ2-1, with D maybe TRBD2 (5 bases). The CDR3 is made up of 15 amino acids. V shed 5 bases and J shed 8 bases, with 19 bases lying between them. From germline, CDR1 is PRHDT and CDR2 FYEKMQ (reference sequence).

This clonotype has a handful of counts. The CDR3: CASSISGSGLDEQYF. In DNA, the CDR3 is TGTGCCAGCAGTATTAGCGGGAGTGGGTTGGACGAGCAGTACTTC. The rearrangement joins TRBV28 to TRBJ2-7; the match to TRBD2 covers 9 bases. Germline loops: CDR1 MDHEN, CDR2 SYDVKM. This CDR3 comprises 15 residues. With 5 bases clipped from V and 5 bases from J, the junction kept 10 bases outside the gene matches.

This chain connects TRBV9 to TRBJ2-3; TRBD1 might be the D (5 bases). CDR3 length: 14 amino acids. Deletions cut 2 bases from V and 0 bases from J, with 7 bases between. The germline V gene has CDR1 SGDLS and CDR2 YYNGEE. The CDR3 nucleotides are TGTGCCAGCAGCGTTCAGGGTAGCACAGATACGCAGTATTTT. It is translated as CASSVQGSTDTQYF.

The chain joins TRBV20-1 to TRBJ1-5, with D perhaps matching TRBD1 (5 bases). Germline CDR1 and CDR2: DFQATT and SNEGSKA (reference sequence). The CDR3 is 15 residues long. V lost 0 bases, J lost 7 bases, and 16 bases lay in between. In DNA form, the CDR3 reads TGCAGTGCTAGAGACCCCGGGGGTTCGGGGCAGCCCCAGCATTTT. This sequence encodes CSARDPGGSGQPQHF.

This clonotype was recorded at least ten times. CDR3 sequence: CASSGGTGVLSGEKLFF. As DNA, the CDR3 is TGTGCCAGCAGTGGAGGGACAGGGGTTTTGAGCGGTGAAAAACTGTTTTTT. The chain links TRBV28 to TRBJ1-4; 10 nucleotides line up with TRBD1. This CDR3 has 17 amino acids. V was clipped by 5 bases and J by 7 bases; unmatched bases: 13. Germline lookup yields CDR1 MDHEN and CDR2 SYDVKM.

The chain recombines TRBV27 with TRBJ2-3; 8 nucleotides agree with TRBD2. The J segment lost 1 base and the V segment lost 2 bases, leaving 11 bases of the junction unmatched. This CDR3 has 18 residues. CDR1 and CDR2 from the germline V gene are MNHEY and SMNVEV (reference sequence). This chain's CDR3 is CASSLQGIAGPGTDTQYF. CDR3 nucleotide sequence: TGTGCCAGCAGTTTACAGGGGATAGCGGGGCCGGGCACAGATACGCAGTATTTT.

This clonotype was recorded a few times. The chain recombines TRBV4-2 with TRBJ2-5; D ambiguous. V was cut by 1 base and J by 1 base, with 1 base left in between. The CDR3 has 12 amino acids. Germline V gene data show CDR1 as LGHNA and CDR2 as YNFKEQ. In nucleotides, the CDR3 is TGTGCCAGCAGCCAAGCCCAAGAGACCCAGTACTTC. This sequence encodes CASSQAQETQYF.

This clonotype showed up just a few times. This chain connects TRBV11-2 to TRBJ2-3; D is undetermined. This CDR3 is 15 amino acids long. The V gene lost 1 base and the J gene lost 6 bases, with 14 bases spanning the gap. CDR1 is SGHAT and CDR2 is FQNNGV in the germline V gene. CDR3 residues: CASSLVSGAADTQYF. The CDR3 DNA follows: TGTGCCAGCAGCTTAGTTTCAGGTGCCGCGGATACGCAGTATTTT. Full variable domain (outside the CDR3, taken from reference TRBV11-2 and TRBJ2-3): EAGVAQSPRYKIIEKRQSVAFWCNPISGHATLYWYQQILGQGPKLLIQFQNNGVVDDSQLPKDRFSAERLKGVDSTLKIQPAKLEDSAVYLCASSLVSGAADTQYFGPGTRLTVL.

This clonotype was seen at least ten times. The genes are TRBV7-8 and TRBJ2-7; a possible D gene is TRBD2 (7 bases). This CDR3 is 15 amino acids long. From germline, CDR1 is SGHVS and CDR2 FQNEAQ. V dropped 5 bases and J dropped 2 bases, with 16 bases sitting between them. The CDR3 DNA reads TGTGCCAGCAGCCAGTTGAGGGGGACTACCTACGAGCAGTACTTC. Protein sequence: CASSQLRGTTYEQYF. The full variable domain, in which reference TRBV7-8 and TRBJ2-7 provide the parts outside the CDR3, is GAGVSQSPRYKVAKRGQDVALRCDPISGHVSLFWYQQALGQGPEFLTYFQNEAQLDKSGLPSDRFFAERPEGSVSTLKIQRTQQEDSAVYLCASSQLRGTTYEQYFGPGTRLTVT.

The chain has TRBV7-9 and TRBJ2-7; D is perhaps TRBD2 (6 bases). Trimming left V 4 bases short and J 2 bases short, with 12 bases between. Looked up from germline, CDR1 is SEHNR and CDR2 is FQNEAQ (reference sequence). CDR3 length: 14 residues. CDR3 amino acids: CASSSVGGPYEQYF. The CDR3 DNA sequence: TGTGCCAGCAGCTCCGTGGGGGGTCCCTACGAGCAGTACTTC.